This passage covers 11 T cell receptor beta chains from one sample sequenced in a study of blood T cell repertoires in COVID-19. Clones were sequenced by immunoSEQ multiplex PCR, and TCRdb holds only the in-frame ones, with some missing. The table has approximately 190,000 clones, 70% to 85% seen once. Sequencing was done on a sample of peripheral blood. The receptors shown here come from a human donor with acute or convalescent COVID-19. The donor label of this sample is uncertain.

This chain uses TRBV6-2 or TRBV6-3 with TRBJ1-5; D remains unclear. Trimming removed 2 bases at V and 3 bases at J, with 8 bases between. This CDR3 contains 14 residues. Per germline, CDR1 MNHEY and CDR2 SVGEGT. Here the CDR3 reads CASSYGSNNQPQHF. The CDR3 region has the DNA TGTGCCAGCAGTTACGGCTCCAACAATCAGCCCCAGCATTTT.

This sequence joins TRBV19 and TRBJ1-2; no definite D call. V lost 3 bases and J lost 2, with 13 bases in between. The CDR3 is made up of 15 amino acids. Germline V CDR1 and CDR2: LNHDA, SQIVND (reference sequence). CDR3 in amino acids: CASSIPGEGNYGYTF. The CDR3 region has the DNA TGTGCCAGTAGTATCCCCGGAGAGGGAAACTATGGCTACACCTTC.

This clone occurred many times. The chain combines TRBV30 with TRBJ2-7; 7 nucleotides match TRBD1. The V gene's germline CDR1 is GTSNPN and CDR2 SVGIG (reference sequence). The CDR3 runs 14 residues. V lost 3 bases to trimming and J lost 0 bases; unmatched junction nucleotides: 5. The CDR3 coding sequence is TGTGCCTGGAGCACAGGGGCCCGCTCCTACGAGCAGTACTTC. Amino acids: CAWSTGARSYEQYF.

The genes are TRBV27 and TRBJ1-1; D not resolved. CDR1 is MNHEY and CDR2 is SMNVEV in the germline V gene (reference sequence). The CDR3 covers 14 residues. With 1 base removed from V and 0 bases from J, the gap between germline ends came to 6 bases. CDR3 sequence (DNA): TGTGCCAGCAGTTTATTTGGGCTGAACACTGAAGCTTTCTTT. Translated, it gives CASSLFGLNTEAFF.

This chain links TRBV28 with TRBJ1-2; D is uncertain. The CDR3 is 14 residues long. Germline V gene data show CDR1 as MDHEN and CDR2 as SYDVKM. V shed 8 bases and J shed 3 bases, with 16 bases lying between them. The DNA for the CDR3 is TGTGCCAGCGGTCCGCCGGTATTTTACTATGGCTACACCTTC. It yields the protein CASGPPVFYYGYTF.

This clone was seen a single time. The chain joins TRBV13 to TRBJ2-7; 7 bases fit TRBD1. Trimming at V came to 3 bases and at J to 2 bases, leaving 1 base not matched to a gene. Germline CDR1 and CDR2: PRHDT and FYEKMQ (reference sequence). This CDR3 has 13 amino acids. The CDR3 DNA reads TGTGCCAGCAGCTTCGGGACAGCCTACGAGCAGTACTTC. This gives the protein CASSFGTAYEQYF.

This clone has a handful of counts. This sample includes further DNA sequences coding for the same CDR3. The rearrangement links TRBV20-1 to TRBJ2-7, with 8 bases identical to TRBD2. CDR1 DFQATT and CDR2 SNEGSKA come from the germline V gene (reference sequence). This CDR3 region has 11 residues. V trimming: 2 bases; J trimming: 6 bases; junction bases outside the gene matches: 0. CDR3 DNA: TGCAGTGCTAGACTAGCGGGCGAGCAGTACTTC. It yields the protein CSARLAGEQYF.

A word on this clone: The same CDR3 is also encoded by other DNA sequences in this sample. CDR3 DNA: TGTGCTATCCCTCAGGGGGAGCAGTTAAGCAATCAGCCCCAGCATTTT. Translating gives CAIPQGEQLSNQPQHF. This rearrangement joins TRBV28 to TRBJ1-5; 7 bases match TRBD1. CDR1 is MDHEN and CDR2 is SYDVKM in the germline V gene. This CDR3 has 16 amino acids.

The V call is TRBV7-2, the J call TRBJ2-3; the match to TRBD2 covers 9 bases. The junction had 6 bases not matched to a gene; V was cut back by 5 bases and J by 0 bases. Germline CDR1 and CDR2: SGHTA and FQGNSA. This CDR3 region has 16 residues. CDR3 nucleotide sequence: TGTGCCAGCAGCCCCCGACTAGCGGCGAGCACAGATACGCAGTATTTT. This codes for CASSPRLAASTDTQYF.

CDR3 bases: TGTGCCAGTAGTCCACAGGGTAGCAATCAGCCCCAGCATTTT. It translates to CASSPQGSNQPQHF. J is TRBJ1-5 and V is TRBV19; D is possibly TRBD1 (6 bases). The CDR3 covers 14 residues. With 5 bases removed from V and 0 bases from J, the gap between germline ends came to 8 bases. Germline V gene lookup returns CDR1 LNHDA and CDR2 SQIVND (reference sequence).

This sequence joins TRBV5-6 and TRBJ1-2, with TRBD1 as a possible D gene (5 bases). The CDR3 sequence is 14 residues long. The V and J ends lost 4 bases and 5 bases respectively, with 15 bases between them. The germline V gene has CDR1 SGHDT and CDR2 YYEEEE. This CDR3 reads CASSLGRGPYGYTF. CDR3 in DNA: TGTGCCAGCAGCCTAGGGAGGGGCCCTTATGGCTACACCTTC.